This T cell receptor (beta chain) was captured by sequencing in a study of CD8 T cells in ankylosing spondylitis. On this clonotype itself: Its target is unknown.

In TCRdb, the 5' RACE reads were re-called with MiXCR into one record per CDR3 protein. The sample records about 320,000 distinct CDR3 sequences, approximately 10% being singletons. Study conclusions and caveats: Typical of ankylosing spondylitis blood, it appeared, was a TCR beta motif of roughly eight highly homologous variants. Before this, some motif variants had been reported in reactive arthritis synovial fluid and blood.

The ends lost 4 bases at V and 0 bases at J; junction bases unmatched: 7. There are 18 residues in the CDR3. The sample consisted of blood, either unsorted or a sorted T cell fraction (not recorded which). V usage is TRBV12-3 or TRBV12-4 and J usage is TRBJ1-6; TRBD1 matches at 9 bases. This TCR was sampled from a female donor with ankylosing spondylitis or in good health (not recorded which). The CDR3 sequence is CASSSDRGTSSYNSPLHF. DNA for the CDR3: TGTGCCAGCAGTTCCGACAGGGGGACTAGCTCCTATAATTCACCCCTCCACTTT.